Listed below are T cell receptor beta chains from one sample, sequenced in a study of blood T cell repertoires in COVID-19. Clones were read by immunoSEQ multiplex PCR, and TCRdb kept only the in-frame ones, dropping some. The sample records 120,000 to 150,000 clones, just under 90% being singletons. What was sequenced was peripheral blood. These receptors originate from a woman between 50 and 59 years old with active or convalescent COVID-19. Both conserved end residues are part of each CDR3. A D gene is named only where the DNA matches it firmly. Where a row states a size, it is once, few, many or the class of an expanded clone; other rows omit it.

CDR3 protein	CDR3 DNA	V gene	D gene	J gene	clone size
CASSLEGANDEKLFF	TGCGCCAGCAGCTTGGAGGGGGCGAACGATGAAAAACTGTTTTTT	TRBV5-1	TRBD1	TRBJ1-4	.
CSAEQTVNTEAFF	TGCAGCGCTGAACAGACAGTGAACACTGAAGCTTTCTTT	TRBV29-1	.	TRBJ1-1	once
CASSLVGTYGYTF	TGTGCCAGCAGCTTAGTTGGTACTTATGGCTACACCTTC	TRBV7-9	.	TRBJ1-2	.
CASSDLGRQGAGYTF	TGTGCCAGTAGTGACTTAGGACGTCAGGGGGCTGGCTACACCTTC	TRBV19	TRBD1	TRBJ1-2	.
CASSPPVGVPNEKLFF	TGTGCCAGCTCACCCCCCGTGGGAGTACCTAATGAAAAACTGTTTTTT	TRBV18	.	TRBJ1-4	.
CASRDMNYGYTF	TGTGCCAGCAGGGACATGAACTATGGCTACACCTTC	TRBV2	.	TRBJ1-2	.
CASSLFGLDQPQHF	TGTGCCAGCAGTTTATTCGGTTTGGATCAGCCCCAGCATTTT	TRBV27	.	TRBJ1-5	.
CASSENSGSSYEQFF	TGTGCCAGCAGCGAAAATAGCGGGAGTAGTTATGAGCAGTTCTTC	TRBV9	TRBD2	TRBJ2-1	.
CASSPVQGTDTQYF	TGTGCCAGCTCACCGGTGCAGGGCACAGATACGCAGTATTTT	TRBV18	.	TRBJ2-3	.
CSVRDFTDTQYF	TGCAGCGTGAGGGACTTCACAGATACGCAGTATTTT	TRBV29-1	.	TRBJ2-3	.
CASSQFCTDTQYF	TGTGCCAGCAGCCAATTCTGCACAGATACGCAGTATTTT	TRBV3-1/TRBV3-2	.	TRBJ2-3	.
CASSIYHQGAREKLFF	TGTGCCAGTAGTATATATCACCAGGGGGCCCGTGAAAAACTGTTTTTT	TRBV19	TRBD1	TRBJ1-4	.
CASSADRNQETQYF	TGTGCCAGTAGTGCTGACAGAAACCAAGAGACCCAGTACTTC	TRBV19	.	TRBJ2-5	.
CASSPSPSVSSTDTQYF	TGTGCCAGCAGCCCCTCCCCAAGTGTTAGCAGCACAGATACGCAGTATTTT	TRBV7-9	.	TRBJ2-3	.
CASSQGVGGATDTQYF	TGTGCCAGCAGCCAAGGGGTCGGCGGGGCCACAGATACGCAGTATTTT	TRBV3-1/TRBV3-2	.	TRBJ2-3	.
CASLGGTNTGELFF	TGTGCCAGTCTCGGGGGGACCAACACCGGGGAGCTGTTTTTT	TRBV7-9	TRBD2	TRBJ2-2	.
CASSLRVSYEQYF	TGCGCCAGCAGCCTTCGCGTGAGCTACGAGCAGTACTTC	TRBV4-1	.	TRBJ2-7	.
CASSQGLSTQYF	TGTGCCAGCAGCCAAGGACTCAGTACGCAGTATTTT	TRBV3-1/TRBV3-2	.	TRBJ2-3	.
CASSLGGQRSYEQYF	TGCGCCAGCAGCTTGGGGGGACAGAGATCCTACGAGCAGTACTTC	TRBV5-1	TRBD1	TRBJ2-7	few
CAIRGGTGNYEQYF	TGTGCCATCAGGGGGGGGACAGGAAACTACGAGCAGTACTTC	TRBV10-3	.	TRBJ2-7	.
CASSFTPSYEQYF	TGTGCCAGCAGCTTTACTCCGTCCTACGAGCAGTACTTC	TRBV13	.	TRBJ2-7	few
CAWTSSNEQFF	TGTGCCTGGACCTCTAGTAATGAGCAGTTCTTC	TRBV30	.	TRBJ2-1	.
CASSVGSGYEQFF	TGTGCCAGCAGCGTAGGGTCAGGGTATGAGCAGTTCTTC	TRBV9	.	TRBJ2-1	.
CASSHHRDRNNQPQHF	TGTGCCAGCAGCCATCACCGGGACAGGAACAATCAGCCCCAGCATTTT	TRBV3-1/TRBV3-2	TRBD1	TRBJ1-5	.
CASSTYRGRKEKLFF	TGTGCCAGCAGTACGTACAGGGGAAGGAAGGAAAAACTGTTTTTT	TRBV6-2/TRBV6-3	TRBD1	TRBJ1-4	.
CASSQGTNYNSPLHF	TGTGCCAGTAGTCAAGGGACAAATTATAATTCACCCCTCCACTTT	TRBV19	.	TRBJ1-6	once
CASTPSTTGAGDGYTF	TGTGCCAGCACCCCTAGCACGACAGGGGCAGGGGATGGCTACACCTTC	TRBV2	TRBD1	TRBJ1-2	once
CASSIFDSNSNQPQHF	TGTGCCAGTAGTATCTTTGACAGTAATAGCAATCAGCCCCAGCATTTT	TRBV19	.	TRBJ1-5	.
CASSLSNSGANVLTF	TGTGCCAGCAGCCTATCCAACTCTGGGGCCAACGTCCTGACTTTC	TRBV13	.	TRBJ2-6	.
CASSASGSSYNEQFF	TGTGCCAGCAGTGCTAGCGGGAGCTCCTACAATGAGCAGTTCTTC	TRBV6-4	TRBD2	TRBJ2-1	.
CASSDDQRLLNSPLHF	TGTGCCAGCAGTGACGATCAGAGGTTATTGAATTCACCCCTCCACTTT	TRBV6-1	.	TRBJ1-6	.
CASSQDIPRQDYEQYF	TGTGCCAGCAGCCAAGATATACCCCGACAGGACTACGAGCAGTACTTC	TRBV3-1/TRBV3-2	.	TRBJ2-7	.
CASSLGWPGDSPLHF	TGTGCCAGCAGCTTAGGATGGCCGGGGGATTCACCCCTCCACTTT	TRBV11-2	.	TRBJ1-6	.
CASLSNTEAFF	TGTGCCAGCCTGAGTAACACTGAAGCTTTCTTT	TRBV28	.	TRBJ1-1	.
CASGQEGQPQHF	TGTGCCAGCGGGCAGGAGGGTCAGCCCCAGCATTTT	TRBV28	.	TRBJ1-5	.
CASRSLAGVPDTQYF	TGTGCCAGTAGGTCACTAGCGGGAGTCCCAGATACGCAGTATTTT	TRBV19	TRBD2	TRBJ2-3	.
CAIRAEGDEQFF	TGTGCCATCAGAGCCGAGGGCGATGAGCAGTTCTTC	TRBV10-3	.	TRBJ2-1	.
CASSPTVNYGYTF	TGTGCCAGCAGCCCCACAGTAAACTATGGCTACACCTTC	TRBV7-2	.	TRBJ1-2	few
CASRGQGVGTTEAFF	TGCGCCAGCAGAGGACAGGGGGTAGGGACGACTGAAGCTTTCTTT	TRBV5-1	TRBD1	TRBJ1-1	.